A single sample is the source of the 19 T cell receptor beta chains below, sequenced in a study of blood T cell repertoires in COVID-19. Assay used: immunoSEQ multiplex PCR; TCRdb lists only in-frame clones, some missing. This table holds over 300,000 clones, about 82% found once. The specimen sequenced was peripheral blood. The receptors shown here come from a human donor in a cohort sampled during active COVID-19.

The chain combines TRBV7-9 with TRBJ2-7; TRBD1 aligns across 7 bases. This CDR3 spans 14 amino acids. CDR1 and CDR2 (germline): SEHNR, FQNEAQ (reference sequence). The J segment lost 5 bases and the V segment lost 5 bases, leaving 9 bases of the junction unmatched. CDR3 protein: CASSARQGTDEQYF. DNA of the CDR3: TGTGCCAGCAGCGCCCGACAGGGTACCGACGAGCAGTACTTC.

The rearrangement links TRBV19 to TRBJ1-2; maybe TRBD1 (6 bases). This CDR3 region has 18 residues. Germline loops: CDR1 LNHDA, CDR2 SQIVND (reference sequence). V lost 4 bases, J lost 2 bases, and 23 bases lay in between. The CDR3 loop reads CASSSGSWTEFINYGYTF. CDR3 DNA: TGTGCCAGTAGTAGTGGGTCTTGGACAGAGTTTATCAACTATGGCTACACCTTC.

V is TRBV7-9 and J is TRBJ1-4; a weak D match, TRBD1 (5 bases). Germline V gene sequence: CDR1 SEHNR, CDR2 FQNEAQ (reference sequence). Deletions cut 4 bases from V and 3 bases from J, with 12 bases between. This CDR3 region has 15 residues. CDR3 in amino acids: CASSSRGAPNEKLFF. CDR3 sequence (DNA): TGTGCCAGCAGCTCTCGCGGGGCCCCTAATGAAAAACTGTTTTTT.

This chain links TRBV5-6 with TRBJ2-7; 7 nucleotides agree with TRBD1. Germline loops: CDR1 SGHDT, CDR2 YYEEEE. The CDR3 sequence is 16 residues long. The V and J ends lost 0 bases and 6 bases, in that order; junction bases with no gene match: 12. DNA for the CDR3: TGTGCCAGCAGCTTGGAGGGGGCAAGTTCCCGAGGCGAGCAGTACTTC. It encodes CASSLEGASSRGEQYF.

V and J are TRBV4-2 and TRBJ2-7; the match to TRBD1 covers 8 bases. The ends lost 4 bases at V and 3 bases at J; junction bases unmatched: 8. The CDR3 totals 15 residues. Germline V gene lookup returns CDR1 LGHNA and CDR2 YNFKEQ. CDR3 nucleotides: TGTGCCAGCAGCCTCCAGACAGGGGTGGGCTACGAGCAGTACTTC. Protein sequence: CASSLQTGVGYEQYF.

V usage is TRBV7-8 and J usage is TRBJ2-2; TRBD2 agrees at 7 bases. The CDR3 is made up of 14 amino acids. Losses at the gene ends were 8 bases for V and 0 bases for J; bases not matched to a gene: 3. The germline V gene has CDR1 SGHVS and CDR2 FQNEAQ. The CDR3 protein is CASQRESNTGELFF. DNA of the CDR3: TGTGCCAGCCAGCGGGAATCGAACACCGGGGAGCTGTTTTTT.

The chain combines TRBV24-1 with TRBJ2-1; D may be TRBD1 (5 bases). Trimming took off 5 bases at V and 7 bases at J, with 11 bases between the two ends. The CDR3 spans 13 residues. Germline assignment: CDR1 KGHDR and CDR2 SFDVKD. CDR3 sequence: CATSGRESNEQFF. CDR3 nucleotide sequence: TGTGCCACCAGTGGCAGGGAATCGAATGAGCAGTTCTTC.

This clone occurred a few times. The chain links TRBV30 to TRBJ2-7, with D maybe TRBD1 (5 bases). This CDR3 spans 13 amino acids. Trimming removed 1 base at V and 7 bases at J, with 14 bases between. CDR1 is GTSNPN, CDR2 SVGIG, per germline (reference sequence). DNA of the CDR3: TGTGCCTGGAGTGGGACATGGACGGAAGAGCAGTACTTC. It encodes CAWSGTWTEEQYF.

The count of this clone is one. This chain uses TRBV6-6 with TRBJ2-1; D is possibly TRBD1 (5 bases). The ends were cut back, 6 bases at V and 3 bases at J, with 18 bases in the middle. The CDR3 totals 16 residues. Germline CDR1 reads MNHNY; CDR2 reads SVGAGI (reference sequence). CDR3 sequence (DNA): TGTGCCAGCAGCCCCCGAGGCAAGGGGATCTACAATGAGCAGTTCTTC. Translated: CASSPRGKGIYNEQFF.

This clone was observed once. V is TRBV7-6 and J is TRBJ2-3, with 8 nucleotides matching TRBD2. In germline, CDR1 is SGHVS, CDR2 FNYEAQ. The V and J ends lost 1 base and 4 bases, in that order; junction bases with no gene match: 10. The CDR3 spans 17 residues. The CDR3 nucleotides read TGTGCCAGCAGCTTAGAGGGCGGGGGGCTCGGGCCAGATACGCAGTATTTT. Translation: CASSLEGGGLGPDTQYF.

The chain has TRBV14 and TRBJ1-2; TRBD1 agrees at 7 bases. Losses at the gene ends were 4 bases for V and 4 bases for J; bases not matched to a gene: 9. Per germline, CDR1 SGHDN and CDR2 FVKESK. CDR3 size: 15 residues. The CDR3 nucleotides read TGTGCCAGCAGCCCCCGGGACAGCATCCTCTATGGCTACACCTTC. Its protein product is CASSPRDSILYGYTF.

The CDR3 region is CASSNRDRTYYGYTF. The CDR3 region has the DNA TGTGCCAGCAGCAACCGGGACAGGACCTACTATGGCTACACCTTC. The genes are TRBV21-1 and TRBJ1-2; the table names TRBD1, a call not compared with the DNA. TRBV21-1 is a pseudogene. CDR3 length equals 15 residues.

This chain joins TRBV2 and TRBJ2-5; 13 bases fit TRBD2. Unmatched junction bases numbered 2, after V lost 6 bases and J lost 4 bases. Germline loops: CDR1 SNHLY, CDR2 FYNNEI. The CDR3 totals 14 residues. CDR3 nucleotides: TGTGCCAGCAGACGACTAGCGGGGGGAGAGACCCAGTACTTC. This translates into CASRRLAGGETQYF.

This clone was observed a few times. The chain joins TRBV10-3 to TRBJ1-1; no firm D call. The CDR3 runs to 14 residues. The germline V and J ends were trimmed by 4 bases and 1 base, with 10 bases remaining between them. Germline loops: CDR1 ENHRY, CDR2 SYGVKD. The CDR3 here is CAISAPPGNTEAFF. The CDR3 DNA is TGTGCCATCAGTGCCCCTCCAGGGAACACTGAAGCTTTCTTT.

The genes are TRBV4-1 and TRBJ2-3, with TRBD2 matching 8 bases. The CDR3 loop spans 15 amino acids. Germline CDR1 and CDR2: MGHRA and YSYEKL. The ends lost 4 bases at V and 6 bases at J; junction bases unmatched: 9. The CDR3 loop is CASSPLSGGPDTQYF. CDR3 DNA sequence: TGCGCCAGCAGCCCTCTGTCGGGGGGGCCGGATACGCAGTATTTT.

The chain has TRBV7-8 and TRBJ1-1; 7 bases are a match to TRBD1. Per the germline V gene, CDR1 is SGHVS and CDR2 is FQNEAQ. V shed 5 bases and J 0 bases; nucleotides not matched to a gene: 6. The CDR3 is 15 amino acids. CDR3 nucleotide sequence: TGTGCCAGCAGCAAACGACAGGGCCTGAACACTGAAGCTTTCTTT. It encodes CASSKRQGLNTEAFF.

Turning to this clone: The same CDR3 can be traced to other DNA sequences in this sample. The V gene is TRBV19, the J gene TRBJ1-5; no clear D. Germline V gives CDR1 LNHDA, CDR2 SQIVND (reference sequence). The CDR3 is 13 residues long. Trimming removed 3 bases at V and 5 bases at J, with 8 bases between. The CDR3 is CASSIGGDQPQHF. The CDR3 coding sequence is TGTGCCAGTAGTATTGGAGGAGATCAGCCCCAGCATTTT.

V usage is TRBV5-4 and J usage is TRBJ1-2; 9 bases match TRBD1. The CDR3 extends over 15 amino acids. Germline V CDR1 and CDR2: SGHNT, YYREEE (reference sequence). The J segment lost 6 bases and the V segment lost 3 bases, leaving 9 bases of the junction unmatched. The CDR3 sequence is CASSSQGARLNGYTF. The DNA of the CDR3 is TGTGCCAGCAGCTCACAGGGGGCAAGGCTCAATGGCTACACCTTC.

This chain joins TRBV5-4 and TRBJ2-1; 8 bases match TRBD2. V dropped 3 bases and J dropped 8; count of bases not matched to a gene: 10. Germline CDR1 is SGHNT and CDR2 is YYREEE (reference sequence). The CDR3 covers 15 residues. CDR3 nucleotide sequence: TGTGCCAGCAGCTCGTTCGGGGGGGGCACGGATGAGCAGTTCTTC. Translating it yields CASSSFGGGTDEQFF.